This T cell receptor (beta chain) stems from a study of shared clonotypes between healthy human individuals. Notes on the study in general: The naive CD4 repertoires of several donors were compared, and around 4.7% of clonotypes were shared.

Each CD8 memory set brought CD45RO+ cells together with CCR7-negative CD45RA+ TemRA cells. Points on this clone: Its antigen is undetermined.

This table comes from immunoSEQ multiplex PCR, and its TCRdb copy is limited to in-frame clones, with some not included. The repertoire holds about 380,000 clones, with just over 95% as singletons. From germline, CDR1 is WNHNN and CDR2 SYGVQD (reference sequence). Deletions cut 5 bases from V and 2 bases from J, with 13 bases between. The CDR3 loop spans 14 amino acids. Sequences were obtained from memory CD8+ T cells sorted from blood. Regarding subset: CD45RO+ cells pooled with CCR7-negative TemRA cells. This clonotype originated in a man aged 25-40 years in good health. The rearrangement uses TRBV10-1 and TRBJ2-7; possibly TRBD2 for D (6 bases). CDR3 sequence reads: CASSLIAEAYEQYF. CDR3 DNA: TGCGCCAGCAGTCTCATAGCGGAGGCCTACGAGCAGTACTTC.